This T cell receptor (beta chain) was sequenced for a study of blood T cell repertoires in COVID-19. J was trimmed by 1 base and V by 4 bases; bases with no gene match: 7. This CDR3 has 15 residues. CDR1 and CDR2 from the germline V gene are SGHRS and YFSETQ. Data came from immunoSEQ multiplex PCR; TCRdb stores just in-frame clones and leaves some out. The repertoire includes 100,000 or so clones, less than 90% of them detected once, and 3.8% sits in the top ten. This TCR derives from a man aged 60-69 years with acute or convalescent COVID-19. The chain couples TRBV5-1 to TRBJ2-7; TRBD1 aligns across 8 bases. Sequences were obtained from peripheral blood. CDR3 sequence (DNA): TGCGCCAGCAGCCCGAACAGGGGGATGTCCTACGAGCAGTACTTC. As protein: CASSPNRGMSYEQYF. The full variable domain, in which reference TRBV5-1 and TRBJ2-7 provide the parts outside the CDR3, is KAGVTQTPRYLIKTRGQQVTLSCSPISGHRSVSWYQQTPGQGLQFLFEYFSETQRNKGNFPGRFSGRQFSNSRSEMNVSTLELGDSALYLCASSPNRGMSYEQYFGPGTRLTVT.